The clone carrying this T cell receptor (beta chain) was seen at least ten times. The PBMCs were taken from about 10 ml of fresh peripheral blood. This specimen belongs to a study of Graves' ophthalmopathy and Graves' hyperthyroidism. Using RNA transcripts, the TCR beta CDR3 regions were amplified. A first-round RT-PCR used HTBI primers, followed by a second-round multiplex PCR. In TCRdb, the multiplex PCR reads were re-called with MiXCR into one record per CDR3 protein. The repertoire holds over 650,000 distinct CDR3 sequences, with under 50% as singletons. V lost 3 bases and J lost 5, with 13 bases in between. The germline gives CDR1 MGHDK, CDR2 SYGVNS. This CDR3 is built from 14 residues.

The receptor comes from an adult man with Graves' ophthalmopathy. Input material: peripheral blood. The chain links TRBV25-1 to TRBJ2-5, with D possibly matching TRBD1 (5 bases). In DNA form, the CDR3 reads TGTGCCAGCAGTGAGGCGACAGCTCGGGAGACCCAGTACTTC. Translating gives CASSEATARETQYF.